The present entry profiles one TCR beta chain with its context. The germline V gene has CDR1 SGHTA and CDR2 FQGNSA. V lost 5 bases and J lost 5; bases outside the gene matches: 14. The CDR3 has 17 residues. TCRdb's copy holds only in-frame clones and misses some; the assay was immunoSEQ multiplex PCR. The table has hundreds of thousands of clones, 90% to 97% seen once. The data originate from a study of shared clonotypes between healthy human individuals. The sequencing sample was made of naive CD4+ T cells sorted from blood. Sample subset: CD45RA+ positively selected. This TCR was sampled from a woman in her twenties or thirties in good health. The chain links TRBV7-2 to TRBJ2-5, with 10 bases fitting TRBD2. CDR3 DNA: TGTGCCAGCAGCCGTAGCCCCCAAGCGGGAGGGCGGGAGACCCAGTACTTC. It encodes CASSRSPQAGGRETQYF. Variable domain in full (rest from reference TRBV7-2 and TRBJ2-5): GAGVSQSPSNKVTEKGKDVELRCDPISGHTALYWYRQSLGQGLEFLIYFQGNSAPDKSGLPSDRFSAERTGGSVSTLTIQRTQQEDSAVYLCASSRSPQAGGRETQYFGPGTRLLVL.